A single sample is the source of the 30 T cell receptor beta chains below, sequenced in a study of cytomegalovirus exposure and HLA in healthy donors. It was with 60 Vbeta and 13 Jbeta primers that the PCR ran. Clones were sequenced by immunoSEQ multiplex PCR, and TCRdb holds only the in-frame ones, with some missing. Of tens of thousands of clones listed, 70% to 85% are singletons. The sequenced sample consisted of PBMCs. Receptors were obtained from a man aged 55-75 years in good health and CMV-seronegative.

The chain carries TRBV25-1 and TRBJ2-2, with TRBD2 identical over 12 bases. With 7 bases clipped from V and 5 bases from J, the junction kept 5 bases outside the gene matches. Germline CDR1 is MGHDK and CDR2 is SYGVNS. The CDR3 extends over 15 amino acids. CDR3 region: CASTTSGSLTGELFF. The CDR3 nucleotides read TGTGCCAGCACGACTAGCGGGAGTTTGACCGGGGAGCTGTTTTTT.

This clone was counted a few times. The chain combines TRBV30 with TRBJ2-7, with 9 bases matching TRBD1. Germline CDR1 and CDR2: GTSNPN and SVGIG (reference sequence). V shed 0 bases, J shed 7 bases, and the junction held 4 bases outside the gene matches. The CDR3 is 13 residues long. CDR3 DNA sequence: TGTGCCTGGAGTGTTCGGACAGGGGAGGAGCAGTACTTC. Translating it yields CAWSVRTGEEQYF. Using reference TRBV30 and TRBJ2-7 for the parts outside the CDR3, the full variable domain is SQTIHQWPATLVQPVGSPLSLECTVEGTSNPNLYWYRQAAGRGLQLLFYSVGIGQISSEVPQNLSASRPQDRQFILSSKKLLLSDSGFYLCAWSVRTGEEQYFGPGTRLTVT.

The CDR3 is CSAYRGLDTQYF. The CDR3 DNA reads as TGCAGCGCCTACAGGGGTCTCGATACGCAGTATTTT. The genes are TRBV29-1 and TRBJ2-3; 7 nucleotides match TRBD1. Looked up from germline, CDR1 is SQVTM and CDR2 is ANQGSEA. The CDR3 is 12 amino acids. V shed 7 bases, J shed 6 bases, and the junction held 7 bases outside the gene matches.

The genes are TRBV29-1 and TRBJ2-2; D remains unclear. Trimming left V 5 bases short and J 0 bases short, with 10 bases between. CDR3 length: 14 residues. Germline CDR1 SQVTM, CDR2 ANQGSEA. CDR3: CSVIETTNTGELFF. The CDR3 DNA reads TGCAGCGTTATTGAGACAACGAACACCGGGGAGCTGTTTTTT.

In regard to this clone: One end of the junction varies from germline; a read error may be responsible. The J gene is TRBJ2-1, the V gene TRBV7-7, with TRBD1 identical over 9 bases. There are 13 residues in the CDR3. Germline V gene sequence: CDR1 SSHAT, CDR2 FNYEAQ (reference sequence). The CDR3 loop is CASSSGQGNEQFF. CDR3 sequence (DNA): TGTGCTAGCAGCTCGGGACAGGGAAATGAGCAGTTCTTC.

This sequence joins TRBV7-9 and TRBJ1-5; no definite D call. V lost 1 base to trimming and J lost 7 bases, with 8 bases between them. The CDR3 length is 13 residues. Germline-derived CDR1 and CDR2 are SEHNR and FQNEAQ (reference sequence). CDR3 amino acids: CASSLDLLQPQHF. For the CDR3, the DNA is TGTGCCAGCAGCTTAGATTTGTTACAGCCCCAGCATTTT.

This clone has a handful of counts. The J gene is TRBJ2-7, the V gene TRBV7-5; the table names TRBD1, a call not compared with the DNA. TRBV7-5 counts as a pseudogene. The CDR3 extends over 12 amino acids. The DNA for the CDR3 is TGTGTCAGAAGCTGGGACAACTACGAGCAGTACTTC. Its protein product is CVRSWDNYEQYF.

The chain combines TRBV13 with TRBJ2-1, with TRBD2 matching over 7 bases. Losses at the gene ends were 5 bases for V and 0 bases for J; bases not matched to a gene: 4. The CDR3 covers 15 residues. The germline V gene encodes CDR1 PRHDT and CDR2 FYEKMQ (reference sequence). DNA for the CDR3: TGTGCCAGCAGCCTCCCTAGCGGCTCCTACAATGAGCAGTTCTTC. Protein: CASSLPSGSYNEQFF. Full variable domain (rest looked up from reference TRBV13 and TRBJ2-1): AAGVIQSPRHLIKEKRETATLKCYPIPRHDTVYWYQQGPGQDPQFLISFYEKMQSDKGSIPDRFSAQQFSDYHSELNMSSLELGDSALYFCASSLPSGSYNEQFFGPGTRLTVL.

The CDR3 sequence is CASSKGGSSYNEQFF. DNA of the CDR3: TGTGCCAGCAGCAAAGGAGGGAGCTCCTACAATGAGCAGTTCTTC. The V and J genes are TRBV27 and TRBJ2-1, with D tentatively TRBD2 (6 bases). V lost 6 bases and J lost 0, with 12 bases in between. The length of the CDR3 is 15 residues. Per germline, CDR1 MNHEY and CDR2 SMNVEV (reference sequence).

V gene TRBV2 combines with J gene TRBJ1-6; TRBD1 matches 9 bases. Per the germline V gene, CDR1 is SNHLY and CDR2 is FYNNEI. V dropped 2 bases and J dropped 10; count of bases not matched to a gene: 3. The CDR3 runs 14 residues. CDR3 region: CASSENRGQSPLHF. The CDR3 DNA sequence: TGTGCCAGCAGTGAAAACAGGGGGCAATCACCCCTCCACTTT.

This clone appeared once. The CDR3 region is CASSHGQGRGYEQYF. The CDR3 region has the DNA TGTGCCAGTAGTCACGGACAGGGACGAGGCTACGAGCAGTACTTC. This chain joins TRBV19 and TRBJ2-7; 8 bases fit TRBD1. Per germline, CDR1 LNHDA and CDR2 SQIVND (reference sequence). The CDR3 totals 15 residues. The junction had 9 bases not matched to a gene; V was cut back by 5 bases and J by 3 bases.

The rearrangement joins TRBV12-5 to TRBJ2-1, with TRBD2 matching over 9 bases. The germline CDR1 and CDR2 sequences are LGHNT and FRNRAP. V lost 1 base to trimming and J lost 0 bases; unmatched junction nucleotides: 10. The CDR3 spans 19 residues. The CDR3 reads CASGLAVGRGGDSYNEQFF. The CDR3 nucleotides read TGTGCTAGTGGTTTGGCGGTCGGGCGGGGGGGCGACTCCTACAATGAGCAGTTCTTC.

The J gene is TRBJ2-6, the V gene TRBV19; D unresolved. V was clipped by 8 bases and J by 4 bases, with 6 bases between them. There are 12 residues in the CDR3. Looked up from germline, CDR1 is LNHDA and CDR2 is SQIVND (reference sequence). In nucleotides, the CDR3 is TGTGCCAGTTCTAGGGGGGCCAACGTCCTGACTTTC. It translates to CASSRGANVLTF.

The CDR3 here is CATSRVQGAREQYF. CDR3 bases: TGTGCCACCAGCAGAGTCCAGGGGGCCCGCGAGCAGTACTTC. This rearrangement joins TRBV15 to TRBJ2-7; 8 bases line up with TRBD1. In germline, CDR1 is LNHNV, CDR2 YYDKDF (reference sequence). With 1 base clipped from V and 6 bases from J, the junction kept 5 bases outside the gene matches. This CDR3 is 14 amino acids long.

In nucleotides, the CDR3 is TGTGCCAGCAACCCGGGACTAGCGGCCCGGGGTGAGCAGTTCTTC. Residues: CASNPGLAARGEQFF. This chain uses TRBV28 with TRBJ2-1, with TRBD2 identical over 11 bases. The CDR3 contains 15 residues. V lost 7 bases, J lost 9 bases, and 11 bases stayed unmatched. In germline, CDR1 is MDHEN, CDR2 SYDVKM.

The chain employs TRBV19 and TRBJ2-6; TRBD2 matches 10 bases. The CDR3 is made up of 16 amino acids. Looked up from germline, CDR1 is LNHDA and CDR2 is SQIVND (reference sequence). After removal of 7 bases from V and 1 base from J, the junction contained 4 bases not matched to a gene. The CDR3 DNA is TGTGCCAGTACAAGACTAGCGGGTTCTGGGGCCAACGTCCTGACTTTC. It translates to CASTRLAGSGANVLTF. The whole variable domain, remainder taken from reference TRBV19 and TRBJ2-6, is DGGITQSPKYLFRKEGQNVTLSCEQNLNHDAMYWYRQDPGQGLRLIYYSQIVNDFQKGDIAEGYSVSREKKESFPLTVTSAQKNPTAFYLCASTRLAGSGANVLTFGAGSRLTVL.

The chain links TRBV5-4 to TRBJ2-4; 9 positions match TRBD1. CDR3 length equals 14 residues. V trimming: 4 bases; J trimming: 8 bases; junction bases outside the gene matches: 7. Germline V CDR1 and CDR2: SGHNT, YYREEE (reference sequence). The CDR3 reads CASSIQGARDIQYF. In nucleotides, the CDR3 is TGTGCCAGCAGCATACAGGGGGCTAGGGACATTCAGTACTTC.

The J gene is TRBJ1-1, the V gene TRBV9; perhaps TRBD1 as D (5 bases). The V gene lost 0 bases and the J gene lost 1 base, with 10 bases spanning the gap. Looked up from germline, CDR1 is SGDLS and CDR2 is YYNGEE. The CDR3 consists of 15 residues. CDR3 DNA: TGTGCCAGCAGCGTAGATCCAGGGAAGAACACTGAAGCTTTCTTT. Its translation: CASSVDPGKNTEAFF.

The rearrangement uses TRBV2 and TRBJ1-5; unclear D gene. V dropped 5 bases and J dropped 0 bases, with 17 bases sitting between them. There are 17 residues in the CDR3. Germline V lookup: CDR1 SNHLY, CDR2 FYNNEI. The CDR3 coding sequence is TGTGCCAGCAGTAGCAGACACCACAAAGATAGCAATCAGCCCCAGCATTTT. As protein: CASSSRHHKDSNQPQHF. The full variable domain, rest sourced from reference TRBV2 and TRBJ1-5, is EPEVTQTPSHQVTQMGQEVILRCVPISNHLYFYWYRQILGQKVEFLVSFYNNEISEKSEIFDDQFSVERPDGSNFTLKIRSTKLEDSAMYFCASSSRHHKDSNQPQHFGDGTRLSIL.

This clone was seen only once. This chain uses TRBV7-2 with TRBJ2-5; 8 nucleotides match TRBD2. The CDR3 covers 15 residues. Germline CDR1 reads SGHTA; CDR2 reads FQGNSA. V lost 2 bases, J lost 4 bases, and 6 bases stayed unmatched. The CDR3 DNA reads as TGTGCCAGCAGCTTAAGTCGACTAGCGCGAGAGACCCAGTACTTC. Translation gives CASSLSRLARETQYF.

V is TRBV5-1 and J is TRBJ1-3, with unresolved D. Germline CDR1 SGHRS, CDR2 YFSETQ. The CDR3 length is 15 residues. V was clipped by 0 bases and J by 3 bases, with 10 bases between them. The CDR3 DNA sequence: TGCGCCAGCAGCTTGGTCGGGTCACTTGGAAACACCATATATTTT. Protein: CASSLVGSLGNTIYF.

The genes are TRBV6-1 and TRBJ2-7; 8 bases agree with TRBD2. Germline V lookup: CDR1 MNHNS, CDR2 SASEGT. V was pared by 4 bases and J by 3 bases, with 8 bases of the junction left unmatched. The CDR3 contains 15 residues. The CDR3 loop reads CASSGHLAGSYEQYF. In DNA, the CDR3 is TGTGCCAGCAGTGGTCACTTAGCGGGGAGCTACGAGCAGTACTTC.

The rearrangement links TRBV12-2 to TRBJ1-1; the D call of TRBD1 is as the table states it, not checked on the DNA. TRBV12-2 is labeled a pseudogene. The CDR3 contains 14 residues. CDR3 sequence (DNA): TGTGCAAGTCGCTTAGCGCTTTGGCCAGCTGAAGCTTTCTTT. This encodes CASRLALWPAEAFF.

The V gene is TRBV2, the J gene TRBJ2-2; possible D gene TRBD2, 6 bases. The CDR3 is made up of 13 amino acids. Trimming pared 7 bases from V and 6 bases from J, leaving 12 bases between. Germline-derived CDR1 and CDR2 are SNHLY and FYNNEI. The CDR3 DNA is TGTGCCAGCACGGGAGTGTATTCCGGGGAGCTGTTTTTT. This gives the protein CASTGVYSGELFF.

This chain joins TRBV19 and TRBJ2-3; 8 bases line up with TRBD1. CDR3 length: 13 residues. CDR1 and CDR2 from the germline V gene are LNHDA and SQIVND (reference sequence). V lost 8 bases, J lost 3 bases, and 4 bases stayed unmatched. The CDR3 coding sequence is TGTGCCAGTTCGACAGGGGAGACAGATACGCAGTATTTT. Protein product: CASSTGETDTQYF. Full variable domain (outside the CDR3, taken from reference TRBV19 and TRBJ2-3): DGGITQSPKYLFRKEGQNVTLSCEQNLNHDAMYWYRQDPGQGLRLIYYSQIVNDFQKGDIAEGYSVSREKKESFPLTVTSAQKNPTAFYLCASSTGETDTQYFGPGTRLTVL.

V is TRBV5-1 and J is TRBJ2-2, with 10 bases that match TRBD2. This CDR3 contains 17 residues. The ends lost 1 base at V and 5 bases at J; junction bases unmatched: 8. The germline gives CDR1 SGHRS, CDR2 YFSETQ. CDR3 coding DNA: TGCGCCAGCAGCTTGTTCCCAGCGGGAGGGAAAACCGGGGAGCTGTTTTTT. Encoded protein: CASSLFPAGGKTGELFF. Using reference TRBV5-1 and TRBJ2-2 for the parts outside the CDR3, the full variable domain is KAGVTQTPRYLIKTRGQQVTLSCSPISGHRSVSWYQQTPGQGLQFLFEYFSETQRNKGNFPGRFSGRQFSNSRSEMNVSTLELGDSALYLCASSLFPAGGKTGELFFGEGSRLTVL.

The chain has TRBV2 and TRBJ2-2; 9 bases align to TRBD1. V shed 5 bases, J shed 3 bases, and the junction held 4 bases outside the gene matches. CDR3 length equals 15 residues. Germline values: CDR1 SNHLY, CDR2 FYNNEI. In nucleotides, the CDR3 is TGTGCCAGCAGTCTCAGACAGGGGGACACCGGGGAGCTGTTTTTT. This translates into CASSLRQGDTGELFF.

This chain joins TRBV25-1 and TRBJ2-2; D possibly corresponds to TRBD1 (6 bases). Germline V gene lookup returns CDR1 MGHDK and CDR2 SYGVNS. The V gene lost 7 bases and the J gene lost 7 bases, with 16 bases spanning the gap. The CDR3 covers 14 residues. CDR3: CASTSYRDGGELFF. The DNA for the CDR3 is TGTGCCAGCACATCCTACAGGGATGGCGGGGAGCTGTTTTTT.

J is TRBJ1-4 and V is TRBV5-4, with TRBD1 identical over 7 bases. There are 16 residues in the CDR3. The germline V gene has CDR1 SGHNT and CDR2 YYREEE (reference sequence). V lost 1 base to trimming and J lost 3 bases; unmatched junction nucleotides: 6. The CDR3 nucleotides read TGTGCCAGCAGCTTGAGGACAGGAGGCTCTAATGAAAAACTGTTTTTT. Its translation is CASSLRTGGSNEKLFF.

This clone was seen a single time. The chain is built from TRBV2 and TRBJ2-3; D possibly corresponds to TRBD1 (5 bases). Trimming took off 7 bases at V and 5 bases at J, with 13 bases between the two ends. The CDR3 sequence is 13 residues long. Germline values: CDR1 SNHLY, CDR2 FYNNEI. This chain's CDR3 is CASKGDWKDTQYF. CDR3 DNA: TGTGCCAGCAAAGGGGATTGGAAAGATACGCAGTATTTT.